This T cell receptor beta chain came from a study of regulatory T cells in long-lasting Graves disease (dated by TCRdb to 2020 to 2022). Looking at the study overall: Persistent Graves' disease meant more than 5 years of antithyroid drug treatment with TSH receptor autoantibodies that stayed positive. TCR sequencing covered about 13 persistent and around 20 newly diagnosed Graves' disease patients, some 33 samples in total. The study took place in China and was registered as a clinical trial. Antithyroid drugs had been taken for 8.5 to 13 years on average by persistent Graves' disease patients in the clinical cohort. Patients with persistent Graves' disease were compared with patients with newly diagnosed Graves' disease using TCR sequencing and RNA sequencing of peripheral blood.

Libraries were prepared through multiplex PCR. These reads were obtained on an Illumina HiSeq 4000. CDR3 regions were amplified by Arm-PCR with iRepertoire HTBI primers to construct TCR beta libraries. Gel purification was performed on PCR products prior to sequencing. The paper's data handling went like this. Gene usage analysis of CDR3 amino acid clonotypes relied on the 60 or so TRBV and fewer than 15 TRBJ segments identified across samples. Filtered high-quality paired reads were merged into contigs using COPE and FqMerger. BLAST was used to align contigs to IMGT TRBV, TRBD and TRBJ reference genes, with CDR3 defined following IMGT. Highly expanded clones were defined as clonotypes with a frequency above 0.1%. Shannon entropy served as the measure of repertoire diversity, while the Gini coefficient captured V-J evenness. Clonotypes shared by more than one individual were considered public. TCRdb trimmed the raw reads at Q25, called clones with MiXCR and kept productive beta chains. Each record represents a unique CDR3 protein, reported with the most common genes and DNA among its rows. These V and J calls derive from TCRdb rather than the authors' analysis. In all, the sample holds a few hundred thousand distinct CDR3 sequences, and roughly 23% of those were seen once. Of the sample, about 29% is held by the ten largest clones.

General findings and caveats noted by the study authors: Sequencing and analysis were restricted to the TCR beta chain. Patients with persistent disease shared more public clonotypes (about 2,900) than newly diagnosed patients did (approximately 970). The small sample size was acknowledged by the authors as a limitation that may reduce accuracy. Preferential use of TRBV28, TRBJ1-2 and TRBJ2-5 was observed in persistent disease, whereas TRBV20-1 and TRBJ2-1 were favored in newly diagnosed disease. Because the primary lesion, thyroid tissue, could not be accessed, the study looked at peripheral blood alone. Compared with newly diagnosed patients, patients with persistent Graves' disease had lower TCR Shannon entropy and fewer highly expanded clones, which suggests clonal expansion.

The intended sense of this specimen's time point label: persistent/refractory GD, antithyroid drugs over 5 years with positive TRAb. For both TCR sequencing and RNA sequencing, RNA was extracted from PBMCs in TRIzol. Graves' disease was diagnosed according to American Thyroid Association guidelines. Recruitment of patients was carried out at an endocrinology department in Xi'an, China. Each patient gave around 9.2 milliliters of peripheral blood, collected in an EDTA anticoagulant tube. Ficoll Paque Plus density gradient separation was used to isolate PBMCs, and no additional T cell sorting was done. An Agilent 2100 Bioanalyzer and agarose gel were used to assess RNA quality, and a NanoDrop 2000 was used to measure RNA concentration. Counted from cysteine to phenylalanine, this CDR3 has 15 amino acids. The retained sequence is limited to the CDR3, 45 bases, with the frame set at the first base. Trimmed from V: 3 bases; trimmed from J: 1 base; junction bases lacking a gene match: 6. The germline V gene provides CDR1 MDHEN and CDR2 SYDVKM.

Many counts were recorded for this clonotype. Its antigen is currently not known. No qualities accompany the bases; no much larger clone lies one base away. This sequence uses TRBV28 and TRBJ2-7, with 7 junctional bases fitting TRBD1. Specimen: peripheral blood mononuclear cells (PBMCs), collected when the disease was refractory, from a patient treated with antithyroid drugs. The sequence came from a woman in her thirties or forties with Graves disease. Donor details come from another sample of the same person, matched by shared clones. CDR3 sequence: CASSLQQGLSYEQYF. In nucleotide form, the sequence is TGTGCCAGCAGTTTGCAACAGGGGTTATCCTACGAGCAGTACTTC.